This passage covers 16 T cell receptor beta chains from one sample sequenced in a study of cytomegalovirus exposure and HLA in healthy donors. The study ran its PCR with 60 Vbeta and 13 Jbeta primers. Data came from immunoSEQ multiplex PCR; TCRdb stores just in-frame clones and leaves some out. The sample has 50,000 to 65,000 clones, around 80% seen once. Material for sequencing was PBMCs. These receptors originate from a woman aged 40 to 55 in good health and CMV-seropositive.

This clone was recorded a few times. The chain combines TRBV4-1 with TRBJ2-3, with D hard to call. The CDR3 extends over 14 amino acids. CDR1 is MGHRA and CDR2 is YSYEKL in the germline V gene. The V gene lost 6 bases and the J gene lost 0 bases, with 10 bases spanning the gap. This CDR3 is CASSNWLSTDTQYF. DNA for the CDR3: TGCGCCAGCAGTAATTGGCTTAGCACAGATACGCAGTATTTT.

The CDR3 loop is CASSQVAGGGTEQYF. CDR3 bases: TGCGCCAGCAGCCAAGTGGCAGGGGGCGGAACCGAGCAGTACTTC. V and J are TRBV4-3 and TRBJ2-7; 8 positions agree with TRBD1. Germline V gene data show CDR1 as LGHNA and CDR2 as YSLEER. Losses at the gene ends were 1 base for V and 6 bases for J; bases not matched to a gene: 8. The CDR3 contains 15 residues.

The genes are TRBV4-1 and TRBJ2-7; TRBD1 matches at 7 bases. The CDR3 has 16 amino acids. Germline V CDR1 and CDR2: MGHRA, YSYEKL. Losses at the gene ends were 0 bases for V and 0 bases for J; bases not matched to a gene: 5. This chain's CDR3 is CASSQDSGQSSYEQYF. The CDR3 nucleotides are TGCGCCAGCAGCCAAGATTCGGGACAGAGCTCCTACGAGCAGTACTTC.

CDR3 DNA sequence: TGTGCCAGCAGCTTGATTGGACAGGGAGGTACTGAAGCTTTCTTT. Its protein product is CASSLIGQGGTEAFF. The J gene is TRBJ1-1, the V gene TRBV7-2, with TRBD1 matching over 8 bases. Unmatched junction bases numbered 8, after V lost 3 bases and J lost 5 bases. CDR3 size: 15 residues. Germline assignment: CDR1 SGHTA and CDR2 FQGNSA.

The chain recombines TRBV30 with TRBJ2-1; TRBD2 might be the D (5 bases). Germline lookup yields CDR1 GTSNPN and CDR2 SVGIG (reference sequence). The CDR3 is 16 residues long. V gave up 0 bases and J gave up 0 bases, with 12 bases separating them. This CDR3 is CAWSVFGVSSYNEQFF. The CDR3 region has the DNA TGTGCCTGGAGTGTATTCGGGGTTAGCTCCTACAATGAGCAGTTCTTC.

The chain combines TRBV5-1 with TRBJ2-1, with TRBD2 matching 14 bases. CDR3 length: 15 amino acids. V dropped 4 bases and J dropped 10; count of bases not matched to a gene: 7. Germline assignment: CDR1 SGHRS and CDR2 YFSETQ. The CDR3 region is CASSPGTSGGLEQFF. CDR3 sequence (DNA): TGCGCCAGCAGCCCCGGGACTAGCGGGGGTTTAGAGCAGTTCTTC.

V usage is TRBV10-3 and J usage is TRBJ2-3, with no clear D. CDR3 length: 12 residues. Germline values: CDR1 ENHRY, CDR2 SYGVKD. Trimming cost V 7 bases and J 0 bases, with 5 bases left between them. CDR3 sequence reads: CAIKESTDTQYF. The CDR3 bases are TGTGCCATCAAGGAGAGCACAGATACGCAGTATTTT.

V is TRBV15 and J is TRBJ2-3, with a weak D call TRBD2 (6 bases). This CDR3 comprises 13 residues. Deletions cut 8 bases from V and 1 base from J, with 10 bases between. Looked up from germline, CDR1 is LNHNV and CDR2 is YYDKDF (reference sequence). CDR3 nucleotide sequence: TGTGCCACCTCTCCGGGGGGCACAGATACGCAGTATTTT. As protein: CATSPGGTDTQYF.

This clone is a singleton in its sample. The chain joins TRBV7-9 to TRBJ2-7, with 7 bases matching TRBD1. CDR3 size: 15 residues. V was clipped by 6 bases and J by 0 bases; unmatched bases: 8. Germline V gene lookup returns CDR1 SEHNR and CDR2 FQNEAQ (reference sequence). In nucleotides, the CDR3 is TGTGCCAGCAGTTCGACAGGGCCTAGCTCCTACGAGCAGTACTTC. Its protein is CASSSTGPSSYEQYF.

This clone has just a few counts. The CDR3 loop is CSVATGASLQPQHF. The DNA of the CDR3 is TGCAGCGTCGCGACAGGGGCGAGCTTGCAGCCCCAGCATTTT. The chain employs TRBV29-1 and TRBJ1-5; 8 bases match TRBD1. Per the germline V gene, CDR1 is SQVTM and CDR2 is ANQGSEA. The V and J ends lost 6 bases and 7 bases, in that order; junction bases with no gene match: 11. This CDR3 is 14 amino acids long.

This clone was picked up one time. V gene TRBV4-1 combines with J gene TRBJ2-1; TRBD2 aligns across 8 bases. The length of the CDR3 is 18 residues. Germline assignment: CDR1 MGHRA and CDR2 YSYEKL. V gave up 0 bases and J gave up 10 bases; unmatched junction bases: 17. CDR3 nucleotides: TGCGCCAGCAGCCAAGAGGGACCCCTCGCGGGGGGCAACCGGGAGCAGTTCTTC. The encoded protein is CASSQEGPLAGGNREQFF.

This clone has just one count. The gene calls are TRBV29-1 and TRBJ1-1, with 8 bases that match TRBD1. Germline-derived CDR1 and CDR2 are SQVTM and ANQGSEA. The CDR3 length is 13 residues. V shed 8 bases and J 2 bases; nucleotides not matched to a gene: 7. CDR3 sequence reads: CSTTGGRNTEAFF. The CDR3 nucleotides are TGCAGCACTACAGGGGGGCGAAACACTGAAGCTTTCTTT.

The gene calls are TRBV2 and TRBJ1-4, with 7 bases lining up with TRBD1. Looked up from germline, CDR1 is SNHLY and CDR2 is FYNNEI. V was clipped by 5 bases and J by 4 bases; unmatched bases: 4. The CDR3 covers 14 residues. For the CDR3, the DNA is TGTGCCAGCAGTAGGGACAGAAATAATGAAAAACTGTTTTTT. This gives the protein CASSRDRNNEKLFF. Full variable domain (missing parts from reference TRBV2 and TRBJ1-4): EPEVTQTPSHQVTQMGQEVILRCVPISNHLYFYWYRQILGQKVEFLVSFYNNEISEKSEIFDDQFSVERPDGSNFTLKIRSTKLEDSAMYFCASSRDRNNEKLFFGSGTQLSVL.

The chain links TRBV7-2 to TRBJ2-3; possibly TRBD2 for D (7 bases). Germline V gives CDR1 SGHTA, CDR2 FQGNSA. The CDR3 sequence is 15 residues long. V was shortened by 5 bases and J by 0 bases, with 12 bases between the two germline ends. The CDR3 nucleotides read TGTGCCAGCAGCGGAAGGGGGGGGAGCACAGATACGCAGTATTTT. Translating it yields CASSGRGGSTDTQYF.

Concerning this clone itself: The sample carries other DNA sequences with the same CDR3. The chain uses TRBV18 and TRBJ1-5; D perhaps matches TRBD1 (5 bases). This CDR3 comprises 13 residues. With 3 bases removed from V and 4 bases from J, the gap between germline ends came to 7 bases. From germline, CDR1 is KGHSH and CDR2 LQKENI. The CDR3 region has the DNA TGTGCCAGCTCACCTGCAGGGAATCAGCCCCAGCATTTT. It translates to CASSPAGNQPQHF.

The rearrangement links TRBV2 to TRBJ2-7; weak D call: TRBD2 (6 bases). This CDR3 comprises 14 residues. From germline, CDR1 is SNHLY and CDR2 FYNNEI. The V end was cut by 5 bases, the J end by 0 bases, with 11 bases between. The DNA of the CDR3 is TGTGCCAGCAGTCGGGACTTAAGCTCCTACGAGCAGTACTTC. Translation gives CASSRDLSSYEQYF. Full variable domain (rest looked up from reference TRBV2 and TRBJ2-7): EPEVTQTPSHQVTQMGQEVILRCVPISNHLYFYWYRQILGQKVEFLVSFYNNEISEKSEIFDDQFSVERPDGSNFTLKIRSTKLEDSAMYFCASSRDLSSYEQYFGPGTRLTVT.